The clone carrying this T cell receptor (beta chain) was seen many times. CDR1 and CDR2 (germline): DFQATT, SNEGSKA (reference sequence). The CDR3 consists of 16 residues. Deletions cut 1 base from V and 1 base from J, with 16 bases between. The data are from a study of molecular identifiers for immune sequencing clone quantification. At the level of the study: Replicates involved a five-way split of RNA from roughly 18,000 or 92,000 naive CD8 cells, with sequencing of four.

Sorting selected naive CD8 T cells with a CD8+CD4-CCR7+CD45RA+ phenotype. It was with previously described methods and listed TCR primers that bulk TCR libraries were made. One entry per CDR3 protein, called by TCRdb with MiXCR from the PCR reads. The sample carries more than 450,000 distinct CDR3 sequences, around 23% recorded once. The sequencing sample was made of naive CD8+ T cells from blood, with Jurkat cell RNA spiked in. Subset given: FACS-sorted CD8+CD4-CCR7+CD45RA+ naive T cells. This receptor was taken from a human donor in good health. Some libraries in this study had Jurkat cell RNA spiked in. The gene calls are TRBV20-1 and TRBJ2-5, with D uncertain. This chain's CDR3 is CSARVGRQLLQETQYF. The CDR3 DNA reads as TGCAGTGCTAGAGTGGGTCGCCAACTACTCCAAGAGACCCAGTACTTC.